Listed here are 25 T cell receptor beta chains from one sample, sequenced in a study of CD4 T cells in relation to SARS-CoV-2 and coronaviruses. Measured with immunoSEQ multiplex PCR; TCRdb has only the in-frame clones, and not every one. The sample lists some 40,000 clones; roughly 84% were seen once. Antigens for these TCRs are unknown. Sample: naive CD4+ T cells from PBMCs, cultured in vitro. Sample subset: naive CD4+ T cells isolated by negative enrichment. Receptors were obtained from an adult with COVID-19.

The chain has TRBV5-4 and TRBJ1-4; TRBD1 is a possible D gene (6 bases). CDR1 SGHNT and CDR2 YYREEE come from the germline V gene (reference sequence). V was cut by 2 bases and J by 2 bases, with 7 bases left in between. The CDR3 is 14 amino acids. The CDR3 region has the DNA TGTGCCAGCAGCTTTCAGGGGACTAATGAAAAACTGTTTTTT. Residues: CASSFQGTNEKLFF.

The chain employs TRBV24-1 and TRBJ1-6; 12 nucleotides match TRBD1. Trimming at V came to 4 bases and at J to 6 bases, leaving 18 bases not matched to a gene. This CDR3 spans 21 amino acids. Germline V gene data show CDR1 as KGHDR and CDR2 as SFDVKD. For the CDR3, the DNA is TGTGCCACCAGTGACCCTGGGGCCGCTTCGGGACAGGGGGCCGGTAATTCACCCCTCCACTTT. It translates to CATSDPGAASGQGAGNSPLHF.

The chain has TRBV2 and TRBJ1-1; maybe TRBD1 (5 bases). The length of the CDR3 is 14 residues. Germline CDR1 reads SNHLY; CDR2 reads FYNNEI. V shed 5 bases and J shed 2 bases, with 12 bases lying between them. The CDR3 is CASSPGRTNTEAFF. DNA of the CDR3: TGTGCCAGCAGTCCGGGACGGACTAACACTGAAGCTTTCTTT.

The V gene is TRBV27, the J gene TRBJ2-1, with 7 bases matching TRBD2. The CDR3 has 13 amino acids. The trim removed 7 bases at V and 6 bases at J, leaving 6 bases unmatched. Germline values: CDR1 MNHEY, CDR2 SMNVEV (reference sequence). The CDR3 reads CASNRGRGNEQFF. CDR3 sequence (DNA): TGTGCCAGCAATCGCGGGAGAGGCAATGAGCAGTTCTTC.

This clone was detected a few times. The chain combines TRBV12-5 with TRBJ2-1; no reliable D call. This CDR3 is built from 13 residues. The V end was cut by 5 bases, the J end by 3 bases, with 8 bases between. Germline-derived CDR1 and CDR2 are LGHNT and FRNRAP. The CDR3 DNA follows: TGTGCTAGTGGTCACGGCGGCTACAATGAGCAGTTCTTC. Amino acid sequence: CASGHGGYNEQFF.

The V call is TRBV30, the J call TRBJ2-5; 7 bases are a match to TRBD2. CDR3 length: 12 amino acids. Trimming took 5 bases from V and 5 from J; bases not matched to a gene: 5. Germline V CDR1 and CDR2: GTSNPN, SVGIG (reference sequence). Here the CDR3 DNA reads TGTGCCTGGGCCCCGACTAGCGAGACCCAGTACTTC. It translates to CAWAPTSETQYF.

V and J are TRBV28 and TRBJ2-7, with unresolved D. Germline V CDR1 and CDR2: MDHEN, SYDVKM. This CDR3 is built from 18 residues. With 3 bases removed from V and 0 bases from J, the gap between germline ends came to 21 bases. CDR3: CASSFDTHSAASSYEQYF. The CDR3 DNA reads TGTGCCAGCAGTTTTGATACTCACTCGGCGGCAAGCTCCTACGAGCAGTACTTC.

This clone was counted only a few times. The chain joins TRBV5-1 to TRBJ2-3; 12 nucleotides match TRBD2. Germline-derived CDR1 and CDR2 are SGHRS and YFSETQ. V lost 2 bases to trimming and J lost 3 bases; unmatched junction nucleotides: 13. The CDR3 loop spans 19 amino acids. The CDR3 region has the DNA TGCGCCAGCAGCTTTCCGACTAGCGGGAGAGGGGGGTGGACAGATACGCAGTATTTT. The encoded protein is CASSFPTSGRGGWTDTQYF.

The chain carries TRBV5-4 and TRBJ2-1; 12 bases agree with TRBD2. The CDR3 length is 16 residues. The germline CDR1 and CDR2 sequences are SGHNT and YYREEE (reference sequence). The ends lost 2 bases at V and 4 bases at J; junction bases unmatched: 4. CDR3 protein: CASSFRLAGAYNEQFF. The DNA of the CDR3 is TGTGCCAGCAGCTTTAGACTAGCGGGGGCATACAATGAGCAGTTCTTC. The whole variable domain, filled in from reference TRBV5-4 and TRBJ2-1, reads ETGVTQSPTHLIKTRGQQVTLRCSSQSGHNTVSWYQQALGQGPQFIFQYYREEENGRGNFPPRFSGLQFPNYSSELNVNALELDDSALYLCASSFRLAGAYNEQFFGPGTRLTVL.

The CDR3 region has the DNA TGCAGTGCAGGACTGAACACTGAAGCTTTCTTT. It specifies CSAGLNTEAFF. The chain employs TRBV20-1 and TRBJ1-1, with D unclear. The CDR3 sequence is 11 residues long. Germline values: CDR1 DFQATT, CDR2 SNEGSKA (reference sequence). The germline V and J ends were trimmed by 6 bases and 0 bases, with 5 bases remaining between them.

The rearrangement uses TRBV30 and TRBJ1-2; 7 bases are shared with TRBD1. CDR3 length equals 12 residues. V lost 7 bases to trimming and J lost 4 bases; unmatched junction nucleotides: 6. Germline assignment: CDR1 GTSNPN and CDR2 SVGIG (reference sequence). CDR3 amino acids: CASYRDSYGYTF. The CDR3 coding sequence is TGTGCCTCCTACCGGGACAGCTATGGCTACACCTTC. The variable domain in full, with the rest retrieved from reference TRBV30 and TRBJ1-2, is SQTIHQWPATLVQPVGSPLSLECTVEGTSNPNLYWYRQAAGRGLQLLFYSVGIGQISSEVPQNLSASRPQDRQFILSSKKLLLSDSGFYLCASYRDSYGYTFGSGTRLTVV.

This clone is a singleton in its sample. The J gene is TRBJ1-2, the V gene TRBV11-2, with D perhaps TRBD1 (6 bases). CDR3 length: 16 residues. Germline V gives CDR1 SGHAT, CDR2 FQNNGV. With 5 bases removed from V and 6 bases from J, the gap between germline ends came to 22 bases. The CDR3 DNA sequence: TGTGCCAGCAGCCCCCCAACACCGGACAGAGAAAATGGCTACACCTTC. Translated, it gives CASSPPTPDRENGYTF.

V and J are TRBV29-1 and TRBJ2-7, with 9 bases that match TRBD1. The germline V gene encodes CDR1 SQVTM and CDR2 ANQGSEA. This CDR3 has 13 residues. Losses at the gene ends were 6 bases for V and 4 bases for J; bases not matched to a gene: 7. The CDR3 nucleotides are TGCAGCGTAGAACAGGGGGCGGGATACGAGCAGTACTTC. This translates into CSVEQGAGYEQYF.

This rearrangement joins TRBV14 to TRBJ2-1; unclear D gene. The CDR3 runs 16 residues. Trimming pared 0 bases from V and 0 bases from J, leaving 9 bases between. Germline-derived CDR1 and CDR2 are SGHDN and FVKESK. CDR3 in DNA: TGTGCCAGCAGCCAAGACGAGCTAAACTCCTACAATGAGCAGTTCTTC. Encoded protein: CASSQDELNSYNEQFF.

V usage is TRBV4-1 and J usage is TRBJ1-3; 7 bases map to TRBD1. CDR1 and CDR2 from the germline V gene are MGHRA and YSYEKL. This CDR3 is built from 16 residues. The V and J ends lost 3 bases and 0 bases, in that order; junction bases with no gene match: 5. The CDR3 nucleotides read TGCGCCAGCAGCCAGGGACAGTTAGCCTCTGGAAACACCATATATTTT. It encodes CASSQGQLASGNTIYF.

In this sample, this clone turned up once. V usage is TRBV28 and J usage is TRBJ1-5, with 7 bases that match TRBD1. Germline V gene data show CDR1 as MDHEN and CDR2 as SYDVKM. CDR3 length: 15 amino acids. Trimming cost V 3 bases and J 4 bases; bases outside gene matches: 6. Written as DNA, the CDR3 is TGTGCCAGCAGTTTCCCCGGGACAGCTAATCAGCCCCAGCATTTT. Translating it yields CASSFPGTANQPQHF.

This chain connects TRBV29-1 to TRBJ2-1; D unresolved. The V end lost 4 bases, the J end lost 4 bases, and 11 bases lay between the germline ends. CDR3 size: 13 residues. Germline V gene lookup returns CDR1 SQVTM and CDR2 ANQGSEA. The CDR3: CSVVDGTYNEQFF. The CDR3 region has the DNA TGCAGCGTTGTGGACGGCACTTACAATGAGCAGTTCTTC.

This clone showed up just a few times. The CDR3 nucleotides read TGCAGTGCTAGAGTCCAAGGCGAGCAGTACTTC. Translation gives CSARVQGEQYF. J is TRBJ2-7 and V is TRBV20-1, with D unresolved. This CDR3 contains 11 residues. Per germline, CDR1 DFQATT and CDR2 SNEGSKA (reference sequence). The V and J ends lost 1 base and 6 bases respectively, with 7 bases between them.

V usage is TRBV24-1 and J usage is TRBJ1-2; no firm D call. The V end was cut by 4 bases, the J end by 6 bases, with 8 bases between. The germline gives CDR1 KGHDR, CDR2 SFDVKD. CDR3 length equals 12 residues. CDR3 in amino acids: CATSEDGNGYTF. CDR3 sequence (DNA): TGTGCCACCAGTGAGGACGGCAATGGCTACACCTTC.

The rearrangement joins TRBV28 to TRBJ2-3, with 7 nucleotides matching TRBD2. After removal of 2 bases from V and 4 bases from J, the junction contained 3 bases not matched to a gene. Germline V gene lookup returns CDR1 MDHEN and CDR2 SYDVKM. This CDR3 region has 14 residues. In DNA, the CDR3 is TGTGCCAGCAGTTTAGCGGGAGAAGCAGATACGCAGTATTTT. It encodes CASSLAGEADTQYF.

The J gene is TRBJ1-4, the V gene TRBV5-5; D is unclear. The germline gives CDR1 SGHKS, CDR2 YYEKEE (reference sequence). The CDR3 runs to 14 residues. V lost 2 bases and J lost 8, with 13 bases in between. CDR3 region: CASSFVVGSEKLFF. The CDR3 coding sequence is TGTGCCAGCAGCTTTGTGGTGGGGTCGGAAAAACTGTTTTTT.

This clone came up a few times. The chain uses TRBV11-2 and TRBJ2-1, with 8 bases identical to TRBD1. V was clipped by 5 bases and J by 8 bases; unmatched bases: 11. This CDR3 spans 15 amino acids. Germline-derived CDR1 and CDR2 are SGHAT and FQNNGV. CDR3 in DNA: TGTGCCAGCAGCGTAGGGACAGGCCGTAGGGATGAGCAGTTCTTC. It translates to CASSVGTGRRDEQFF. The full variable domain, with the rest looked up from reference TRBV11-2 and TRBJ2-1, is EAGVAQSPRYKIIEKRQSVAFWCNPISGHATLYWYQQILGQGPKLLIQFQNNGVVDDSQLPKDRFSAERLKGVDSTLKIQPAKLEDSAVYLCASSVGTGRRDEQFFGPGTRLTVL.

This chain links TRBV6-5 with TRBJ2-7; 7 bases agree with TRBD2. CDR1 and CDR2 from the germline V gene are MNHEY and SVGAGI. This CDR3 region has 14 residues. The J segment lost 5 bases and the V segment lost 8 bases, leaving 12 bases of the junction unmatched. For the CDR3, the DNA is TGTGCCAGCTTCGAGGGAGGGAACGAGAACGAGCAGTACTTC. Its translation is CASFEGGNENEQYF.

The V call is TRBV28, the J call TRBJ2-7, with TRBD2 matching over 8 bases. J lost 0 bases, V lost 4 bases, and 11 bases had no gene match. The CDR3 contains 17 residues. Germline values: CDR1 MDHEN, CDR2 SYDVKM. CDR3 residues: CASSSTSGGGSSYEQYF. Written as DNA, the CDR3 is TGTGCCAGCAGTTCCACTTCTGGCGGGGGGAGCTCCTACGAGCAGTACTTC.

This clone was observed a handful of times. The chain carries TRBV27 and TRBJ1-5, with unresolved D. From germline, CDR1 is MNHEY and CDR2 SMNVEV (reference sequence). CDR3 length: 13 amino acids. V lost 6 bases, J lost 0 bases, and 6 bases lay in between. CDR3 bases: TGTGCCAGCAGACTGTATAGCAATCAGCCCCAGCATTTT. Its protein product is CASRLYSNQPQHF.